This T cell receptor (beta chain) comes out of a study of OX40 agonist ivuxolimab in advanced cancers. Study context: The dose-escalation cohort was roughly 84% male, with a mean age of around 60 years, ranging about 23 to 80.

V shed 0 bases and J shed 8 bases, with 10 bases lying between them. The CDR3 extends over 14 amino acids. The V gene's germline CDR1 is SGHVS and CDR2 FNYEAQ. Method: immunoSEQ multiplex PCR; TCRdb's copy keeps in-frame clones and lacks some. The sample lists 12,000 or so clones; approximately 80% were seen once. This clone was found once. This chain connects TRBV7-6 to TRBJ2-2; TRBD1 might be the D (5 bases). The clonotype originates from an adult with an advanced solid tumor such as melanoma, head and neck, liver or kidney cancer. This material consisted of CD4+ or CD8+ T cells sorted from blood, taken in a trial of the OX40 agonist ivuxolimab. The CDR3 DNA is TGTGCCAGCAGCTTAGCAGGGGCGGAAGGGGAGCTGTTTTTT. Translation gives CASSLAGAEGELFF.